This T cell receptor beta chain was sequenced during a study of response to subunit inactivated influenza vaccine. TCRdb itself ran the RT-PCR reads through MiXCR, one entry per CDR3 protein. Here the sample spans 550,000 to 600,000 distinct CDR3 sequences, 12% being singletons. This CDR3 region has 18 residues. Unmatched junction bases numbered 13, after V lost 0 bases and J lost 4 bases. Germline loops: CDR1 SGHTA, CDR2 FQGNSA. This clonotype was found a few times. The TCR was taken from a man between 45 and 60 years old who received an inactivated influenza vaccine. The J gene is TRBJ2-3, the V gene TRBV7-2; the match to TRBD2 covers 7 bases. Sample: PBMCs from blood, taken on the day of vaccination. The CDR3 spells CASSLADYTGLEADTQYF. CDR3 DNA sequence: TGTGCCAGCAGCTTAGCGGATTATACTGGACTAGAGGCAGATACGCAGTATTTT.